Each of the 22 T cell receptor beta chains below was sequenced from the same sample in a study of blood T cell repertoires in COVID-19. Produced via immunoSEQ multiplex PCR; TCRdb's table is partial and in-frame only. The data contain some 54,000 clones, around four fifths of them singletons. Sequencing used peripheral blood. These receptors all stem from a woman aged 60-75 years with acute or convalescent COVID-19.

The rearrangement links TRBV24-1 to TRBJ2-7; TRBD1 matches 9 bases. The ends lost 7 bases at V and 0 bases at J; junction bases unmatched: 3. Germline V CDR1 and CDR2: KGHDR, SFDVKD. The CDR3 sequence is 14 residues long. Here the CDR3 DNA reads TGTGCCACCAGCGGGACAGGGAACTCCTACGAGCAGTACTTC. Translated: CATSGTGNSYEQYF.

As DNA, the CDR3 is TGTGCCAGCAGCTTAGCGGGACTAGCGGCGGATGAGCAGTTCTTC. Amino acid sequence: CASSLAGLAADEQFF. The chain employs TRBV7-9 and TRBJ2-1; TRBD2 matches 11 bases. The J segment lost 8 bases and the V segment lost 0 bases, leaving 3 bases of the junction unmatched. This CDR3 has 15 amino acids. Germline values: CDR1 SEHNR, CDR2 FQNEAQ (reference sequence).

This rearrangement joins TRBV6-6 to TRBJ1-2, with a tentative D call TRBD1 (6 bases). Germline V gene lookup returns CDR1 MNHNY and CDR2 SVGAGI (reference sequence). Trimming removed 6 bases at V and 3 bases at J, with 11 bases between. This CDR3 has 13 amino acids. CDR3 DNA sequence: TGTGCCAGCAGAACACAGGGTGACTATGGCTACACCTTC. This codes for CASRTQGDYGYTF.

The V gene is TRBV4-2, the J gene TRBJ1-1; D gene uncertain. Trimming stripped 0 bases from V and 0 bases from J, with 14 bases between. Germline CDR1 LGHNA, CDR2 YNFKEQ. CDR3 length: 17 amino acids. CDR3 protein: CASSQEPNRELNTEAFF. CDR3 DNA: TGTGCCAGCAGCCAAGAGCCGAACAGAGAACTGAACACTGAAGCTTTCTTT.

This clone was picked up one time. The gene calls are TRBV7-8 and TRBJ2-3; D might be TRBD2 (5 bases). The CDR3 is 15 residues long. CDR1 is SGHVS and CDR2 is FQNEAQ in the germline V gene. V shed 5 bases and J shed 3 bases, with 15 bases lying between them. Here the CDR3 reads CASSSRTLATDTQYF. Written as DNA, the CDR3 is TGTGCCAGCAGCAGTAGGACTCTGGCGACAGATACGCAGTATTTT.

DNA for the CDR3: TGTGCCAGCAGTTACTCCCTCTATGGCTACACCTTC. It codes for CASSYSLYGYTF. The chain is built from TRBV12-3 or TRBV12-4 and TRBJ1-2; the D is unclear. The CDR3 is 12 residues long. The germline V and J ends were trimmed by 4 bases and 4 bases, with 7 bases remaining between them.

V gene TRBV20-1 combines with J gene TRBJ2-1; D call uncertain. Germline CDR1 reads DFQATT; CDR2 reads SNEGSKA (reference sequence). Trimming cost V 3 bases and J 0 bases, with 9 bases left between them. This CDR3 spans 14 amino acids. The CDR3 DNA reads TGCAGTGCTAGTGTGGGCAGCTCCTACAATGAGCAGTTCTTC. Amino acid sequence: CSASVGSSYNEQFF.

This chain connects TRBV3-1 (or the pseudogene TRBV3-2) to TRBJ1-3; 8 bases line up with TRBD1. The CDR3 has 15 amino acids. J was trimmed by 2 bases and V by 4 bases; bases with no gene match: 4. Per germline, CDR1 LGHDT and CDR2 YNNKEL (reference sequence). CDR3 amino acids: CASSRGQGPGNTIYF. CDR3 bases: TGTGCCAGCAGCCGCGGACAGGGCCCTGGAAACACCATATATTTT.

The chain is built from TRBV7-9 and TRBJ1-4, with TRBD1 as a possible D gene (6 bases). The CDR3 has 14 amino acids. CDR1 and CDR2 (germline): SEHNR, FQNEAQ (reference sequence). V dropped 3 bases and J dropped 4 bases, with 9 bases sitting between them. The CDR3 protein is CASSFRGRNEKLFF. The CDR3 nucleotides are TGTGCCAGCAGCTTCAGGGGACGTAATGAAAAACTGTTTTTT.

The DNA for the CDR3 is TGTGCCAGCAGTGATCTGAGGGGGCTCTCCTACGAGCAGTACTTC. It encodes CASSDLRGLSYEQYF. The rearrangement joins TRBV6-1 to TRBJ2-7; the match to TRBD1 covers 7 bases. The V gene's germline CDR1 is MNHNS and CDR2 SASEGT. V dropped 3 bases and J dropped 0; count of bases not matched to a gene: 5. The CDR3 length is 15 residues.

This rearrangement joins TRBV15 to TRBJ1-5; TRBD1 aligns across 12 bases. CDR1 and CDR2 from the germline V gene are LNHNV and YYDKDF (reference sequence). V lost 3 bases and J lost 11; bases outside the gene matches: 17. This CDR3 has 18 residues. The CDR3 is CATSSPGSGTGGSIAQHF. The CDR3 region has the DNA TGTGCCACCAGCAGCCCTGGGTCCGGGACAGGGGGCTCGATAGCCCAGCATTTT.

V is TRBV7-2 and J is TRBJ1-2; D not certain. Per the germline V gene, CDR1 is SGHTA and CDR2 is FQGNSA. This CDR3 is built from 13 residues. Trimming shortened V by 5 bases and J by 6 bases, and 13 bases separated the two germline ends. CDR3 loop: CASSPYRPNGYTF. In DNA, the CDR3 is TGTGCCAGCAGCCCCTACAGACCTAATGGCTACACCTTC.

This chain joins TRBV10-3 and TRBJ1-3, with unresolved D. This CDR3 spans 14 amino acids. The V end lost 6 bases, the J end lost 4 bases, and 13 bases lay between the germline ends. CDR1 ENHRY and CDR2 SYGVKD come from the germline V gene. The CDR3 DNA reads TGTGCCATCAGCACAGCCTCGTCGGGAAACACCATATATTTT. This sequence encodes CAISTASSGNTIYF.

This clone was observed a few times. The chain uses TRBV6-5 and TRBJ1-1, with D hard to call. Germline CDR1 MNHEY, CDR2 SVGAGI. The V gene lost 7 bases and the J gene lost 8 bases, with 17 bases spanning the gap. The CDR3 length is 13 residues. CDR3: CASIRAGRLEAFF. In nucleotides, the CDR3 is TGTGCCAGCATCCGAGCGGGCAGGCTGGAAGCTTTCTTT.

This clone was counted a single time. The CDR3 DNA reads TGTGCCAGCAGATCGACAGGGCTCTCCTATGGCTACACCTTC. This encodes CASRSTGLSYGYTF. V and J are TRBV19 and TRBJ1-2; 7 nucleotides agree with TRBD1. Germline V gene sequence: CDR1 LNHDA, CDR2 SQIVND (reference sequence). The CDR3 totals 14 residues. Trimming removed 9 bases from V and 4 bases from J; junction bases left unmatched: 11.

The rearrangement joins TRBV5-4 to TRBJ2-6; 9 bases agree with TRBD1. The CDR3 has 17 amino acids. The V gene end was trimmed by 4 bases and the J gene end by 0 bases; junction bases not matched to a gene: 5. The germline gives CDR1 SGHNT, CDR2 YYREEE (reference sequence). CDR3 in DNA: TGTGCCAGCAGCCGACAGGGGGGGGGCTCTGGGGCCAACGTCCTGACTTTC. The encoded protein is CASSRQGGGSGANVLTF. Using reference TRBV5-4 and TRBJ2-6 for the parts outside the CDR3, the full variable domain is ETGVTQSPTHLIKTRGQQVTLRCSSQSGHNTVSWYQQALGQGPQFIFQYYREEENGRGNFPPRFSGLQFPNYSSELNVNALELDDSALYLCASSRQGGGSGANVLTFGAGSRLTVL.

In this sample, this clone turned up once. J is TRBJ1-4 and V is TRBV3-1 (or the pseudogene TRBV3-2); 7 bases agree with TRBD1. The V and J ends lost 0 bases and 2 bases, in that order; junction bases with no gene match: 9. Germline CDR1 reads LGHDT; CDR2 reads YNNKEL (reference sequence). The CDR3 spans 18 residues. The CDR3 region is CASSQDLQGGETNEKLFF. As DNA, the CDR3 is TGTGCCAGCAGCCAAGATCTCCAGGGGGGAGAGACTAATGAAAAACTGTTTTTT.

The chain uses TRBV5-1 and TRBJ1-1; D possibly corresponds to TRBD1 (5 bases). This CDR3 region has 20 residues. Looked up from germline, CDR1 is SGHRS and CDR2 is YFSETQ. Trimming removed 4 bases at V and 3 bases at J, with 31 bases between. CDR3 bases: TGCGCCAGCAGCCCTCTCGGACATGGCCCGGGCCTGATTTCGGACACTGAAGCTTTCTTT. Translating gives CASSPLGHGPGLISDTEAFF. Full variable domain (remainder filled in from reference TRBV5-1 and TRBJ1-1): KAGVTQTPRYLIKTRGQQVTLSCSPISGHRSVSWYQQTPGQGLQFLFEYFSETQRNKGNFPGRFSGRQFSNSRSEMNVSTLELGDSALYLCASSPLGHGPGLISDTEAFFGQGTRLTVV.

The chain carries TRBV19 and TRBJ1-2, with 7 bases fitting TRBD1. The CDR3 runs 14 residues. The germline CDR1 and CDR2 sequences are LNHDA and SQIVND (reference sequence). V shed 3 bases, J shed 4 bases, and the junction held 5 bases outside the gene matches. The CDR3 bases are TGTGCCAGTAGTATGAGGGGGCGCATCTATGGCTACACCTTC. Translating it yields CASSMRGRIYGYTF.

The genes are TRBV3-1 (or the pseudogene TRBV3-2) and TRBJ1-2; 7 bases map to TRBD1. With V trimmed by 4 bases and J by 2 bases, 7 bases remained unmatched. The CDR3 contains 15 residues. In germline, CDR1 is LGHDT, CDR2 YNNKEL (reference sequence). The CDR3 bases are TGTGCCAGCAGCCTCACTCGGGACAGAAACTATGGCTACACCTTC. Residues: CASSLTRDRNYGYTF.

This chain links TRBV5-5 with TRBJ2-5; a possible D gene is TRBD1 (6 bases). The CDR3 extends over 14 amino acids. With 3 bases removed from V and 1 base from J, the gap between germline ends came to 10 bases. CDR1 is SGHKS and CDR2 is YYEKEE in the germline V gene (reference sequence). The CDR3 loop reads CASSSGQLQETQYF. DNA of the CDR3: TGTGCCAGCAGCTCCGGACAGCTCCAAGAGACCCAGTACTTC.

This chain joins TRBV6-1 and TRBJ2-5, with 12 nucleotides matching TRBD1. Per germline, CDR1 MNHNS and CDR2 SASEGT. The V and J ends lost 3 bases and 4 bases, in that order; junction bases with no gene match: 3. The CDR3 is 15 amino acids. CDR3 protein: CASSDPGQGAETQYF. CDR3 DNA: TGTGCCAGCAGTGACCCGGGACAGGGGGCAGAGACCCAGTACTTC.